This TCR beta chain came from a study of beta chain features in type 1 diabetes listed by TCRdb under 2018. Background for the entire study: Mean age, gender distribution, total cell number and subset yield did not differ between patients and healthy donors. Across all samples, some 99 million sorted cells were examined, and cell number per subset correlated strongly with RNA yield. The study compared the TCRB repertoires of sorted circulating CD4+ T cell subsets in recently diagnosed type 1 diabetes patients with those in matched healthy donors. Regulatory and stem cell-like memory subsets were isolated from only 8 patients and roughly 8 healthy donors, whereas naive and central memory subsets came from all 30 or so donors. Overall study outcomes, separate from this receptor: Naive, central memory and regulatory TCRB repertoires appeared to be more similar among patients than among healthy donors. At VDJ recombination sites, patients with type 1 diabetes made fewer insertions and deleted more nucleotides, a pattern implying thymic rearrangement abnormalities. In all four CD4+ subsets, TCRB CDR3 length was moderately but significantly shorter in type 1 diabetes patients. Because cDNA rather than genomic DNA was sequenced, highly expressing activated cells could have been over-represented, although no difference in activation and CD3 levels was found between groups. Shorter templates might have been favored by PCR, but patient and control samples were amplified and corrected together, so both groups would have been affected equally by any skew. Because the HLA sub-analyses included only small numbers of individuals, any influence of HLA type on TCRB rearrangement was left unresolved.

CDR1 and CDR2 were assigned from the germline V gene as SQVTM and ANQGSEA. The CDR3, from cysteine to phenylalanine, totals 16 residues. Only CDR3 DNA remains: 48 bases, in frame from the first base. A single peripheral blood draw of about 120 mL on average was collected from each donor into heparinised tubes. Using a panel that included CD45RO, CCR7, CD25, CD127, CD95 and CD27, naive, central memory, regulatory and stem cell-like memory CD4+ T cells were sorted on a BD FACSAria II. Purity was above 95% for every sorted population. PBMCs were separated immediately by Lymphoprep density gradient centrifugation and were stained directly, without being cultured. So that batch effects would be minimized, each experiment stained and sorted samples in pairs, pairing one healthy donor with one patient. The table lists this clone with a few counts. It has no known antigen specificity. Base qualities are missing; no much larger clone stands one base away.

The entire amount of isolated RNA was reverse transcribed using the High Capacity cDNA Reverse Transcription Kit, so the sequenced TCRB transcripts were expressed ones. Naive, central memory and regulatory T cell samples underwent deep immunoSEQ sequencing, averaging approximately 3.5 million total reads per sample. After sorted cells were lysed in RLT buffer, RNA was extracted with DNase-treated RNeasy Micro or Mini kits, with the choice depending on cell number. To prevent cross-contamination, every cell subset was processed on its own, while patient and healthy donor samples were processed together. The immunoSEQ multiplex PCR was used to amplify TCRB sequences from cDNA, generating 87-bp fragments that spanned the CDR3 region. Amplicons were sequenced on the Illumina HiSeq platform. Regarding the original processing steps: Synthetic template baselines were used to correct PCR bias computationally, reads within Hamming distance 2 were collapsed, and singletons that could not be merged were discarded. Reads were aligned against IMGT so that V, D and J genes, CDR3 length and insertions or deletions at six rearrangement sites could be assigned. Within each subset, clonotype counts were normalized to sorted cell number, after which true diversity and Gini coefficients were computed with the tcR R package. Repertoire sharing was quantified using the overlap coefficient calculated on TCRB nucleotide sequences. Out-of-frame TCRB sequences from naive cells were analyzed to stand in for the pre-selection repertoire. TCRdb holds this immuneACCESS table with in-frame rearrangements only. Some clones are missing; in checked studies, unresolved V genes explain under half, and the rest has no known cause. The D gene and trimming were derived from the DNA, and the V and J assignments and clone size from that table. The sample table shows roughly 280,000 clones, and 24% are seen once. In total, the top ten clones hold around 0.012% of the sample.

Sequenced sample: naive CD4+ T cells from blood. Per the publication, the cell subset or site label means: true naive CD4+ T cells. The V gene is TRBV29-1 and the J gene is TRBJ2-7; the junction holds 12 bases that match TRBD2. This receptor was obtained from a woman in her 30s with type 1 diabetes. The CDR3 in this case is CSAHVSGLAGSYEQYF. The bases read TGCAGTGCGCATGTCAGCGGACTAGCGGGATCCTACGAGCAGTACTTC.